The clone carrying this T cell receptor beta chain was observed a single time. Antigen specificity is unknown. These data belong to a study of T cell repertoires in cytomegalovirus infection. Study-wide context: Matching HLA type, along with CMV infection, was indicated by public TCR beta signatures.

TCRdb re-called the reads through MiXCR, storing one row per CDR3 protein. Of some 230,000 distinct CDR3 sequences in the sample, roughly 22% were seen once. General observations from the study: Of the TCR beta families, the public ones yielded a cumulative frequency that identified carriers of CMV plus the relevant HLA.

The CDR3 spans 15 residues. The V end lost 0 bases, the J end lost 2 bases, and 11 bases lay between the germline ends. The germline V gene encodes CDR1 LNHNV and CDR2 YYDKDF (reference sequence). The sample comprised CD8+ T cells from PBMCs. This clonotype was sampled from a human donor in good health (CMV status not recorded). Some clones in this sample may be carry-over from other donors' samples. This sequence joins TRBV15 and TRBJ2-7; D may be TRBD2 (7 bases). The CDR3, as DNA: TGTGCCACCAGCAGAGATAGGGGGGGGGCCTACGAGCAGTACTTC. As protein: CATSRDRGGAYEQYF.